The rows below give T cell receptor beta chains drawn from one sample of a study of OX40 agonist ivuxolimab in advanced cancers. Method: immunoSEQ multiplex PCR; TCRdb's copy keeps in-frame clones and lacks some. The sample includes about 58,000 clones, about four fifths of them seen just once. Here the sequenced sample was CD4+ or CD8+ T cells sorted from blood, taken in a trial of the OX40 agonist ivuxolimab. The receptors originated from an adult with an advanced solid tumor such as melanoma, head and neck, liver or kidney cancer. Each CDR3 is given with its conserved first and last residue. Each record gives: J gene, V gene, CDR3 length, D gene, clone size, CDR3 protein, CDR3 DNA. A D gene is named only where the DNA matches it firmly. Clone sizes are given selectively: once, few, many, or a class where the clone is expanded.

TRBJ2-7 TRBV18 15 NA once CASSPPSQSNYEQYF TGTGCCAGCTCACCACCGTCGCAGAGTAACTACGAGCAGTACTTC
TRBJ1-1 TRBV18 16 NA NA CASSSIIGQTNTEAFF TGTGCCAGCTCATCGATAATAGGACAGACGAACACTGAAGCTTTCTTT
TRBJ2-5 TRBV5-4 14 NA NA CASSLGRDQETQYF TGTGCCAGCAGCTTGGGTAGGGACCAAGAGACCCAGTACTTC
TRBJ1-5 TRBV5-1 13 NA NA CASSLDGNQPQHF TGCGCCAGCAGCTTGGATGGTAATCAGCCCCAGCATTTT
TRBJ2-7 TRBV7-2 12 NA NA CASSPFAGEQYF TGTGCCAGCAGCCCTTTCGCGGGCGAGCAGTACTTC
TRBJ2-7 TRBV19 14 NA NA CASSMNIYTYEQYF TGTGCCAGTAGTATGAATATTTACACCTACGAGCAGTACTTC
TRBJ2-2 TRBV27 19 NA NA CASSMTHPRLDLNTGELFF TGTGCCAGCAGTATGACCCACCCACGGCTAGACTTGAACACCGGGGAGCTGTTTTTT
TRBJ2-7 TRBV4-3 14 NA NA CASSQDRYIREQYF TGCGCCAGCAGCCAAGACAGGTACATACGAGAGCAGTACTTC
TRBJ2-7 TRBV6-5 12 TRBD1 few CASSYSQGALVF TGTGCCAGCAGTTACTCTCAGGGGGCCCTTGTCTTC
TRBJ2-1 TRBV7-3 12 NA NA CASSSAEREQFF TGTGCCAGCAGCTCGGCGGAGAGGGAGCAGTTCTTC
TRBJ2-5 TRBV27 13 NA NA CASSFGFQETQYF TGTGCCAGCAGTTTCGGGTTCCAAGAGACCCAGTACTTC
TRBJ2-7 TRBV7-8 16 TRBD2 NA CASSLVSGRTRDEQYF TGTGCCAGCAGCTTAGTTAGCGGGCGAACCAGGGACGAGCAGTACTTC
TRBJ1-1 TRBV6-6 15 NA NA CASSYFSGPGTEAFF TGTGCCAGCAGTTACTTCTCAGGGCCGGGGACTGAAGCTTTCTTT
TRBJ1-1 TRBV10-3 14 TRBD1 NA CAIRDSTGQDGAFF TGTGCCATCAGGGACTCGACAGGACAGGATGGAGCTTTCTTT
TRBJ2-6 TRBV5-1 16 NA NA CASSLDTGSGANVLTF TGCGCCAGCAGCCTGGATACAGGGTCTGGGGCCAACGTCCTGACTTTC
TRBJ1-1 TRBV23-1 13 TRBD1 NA CATLGQGYTEAFF TGCGCCACCCTGGGACAGGGTTACACTGAAGCTTTCTTT
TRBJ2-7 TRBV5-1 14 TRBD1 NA CASSSTGGSYEQYF TGCGCCAGCAGCTCGACAGGGGGTAGCTACGAGCAGTACTTC
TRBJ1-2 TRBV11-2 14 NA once CASSHDRSSIGYTF TGTGCCAGCAGCCACGACAGGTCCTCAATCGGCTACACCTTC
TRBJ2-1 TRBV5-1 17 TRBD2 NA CASSLGDGGRASNEQFF TGCGCCAGCAGCTTAGGGGACGGCGGGAGGGCCTCCAATGAGCAGTTCTTC
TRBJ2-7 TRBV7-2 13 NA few CASSLGRPYEQYF TGTGCCAGCAGCTTAGGACGGCCCTACGAGCAGTACTTC
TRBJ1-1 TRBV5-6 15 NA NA CASSSLSGGNTEAFF TGTGCCAGCAGCTCCCTCTCGGGGGGGAACACTGAAGCTTTCTTT
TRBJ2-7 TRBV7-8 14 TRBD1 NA CASSKDRGQAEQYF TGTGCCAGCAGCAAGGACAGGGGGCAGGCCGAGCAGTACTTC
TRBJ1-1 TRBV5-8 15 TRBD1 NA CASRSPGGTNTEAFF TGTGCCAGCAGGTCACCAGGGGGGACGAACACTGAAGCTTTCTTT
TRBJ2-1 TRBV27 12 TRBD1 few CASRGQVNEQFF TGTGCCAGCAGAGGACAGGTCAATGAGCAGTTCTTC
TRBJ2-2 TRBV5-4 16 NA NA CASSPQTVGSTGELFF TGTGCCAGCAGCCCCCAGACGGTAGGGTCCACCGGGGAGCTGTTTTTT
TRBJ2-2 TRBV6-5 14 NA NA CASTAGLDSGELFF TGTGCCAGCACCGCGGGTTTAGACTCCGGGGAGCTGTTTTTT
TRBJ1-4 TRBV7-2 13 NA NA CASSPGVPEKLFF TGTGCCAGCAGCCCCGGGGTACCGGAAAAACTGTTTTTT
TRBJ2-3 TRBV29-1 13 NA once CSVARGAGDTQYF TGCAGCGTTGCCAGGGGGGCAGGGGATACGCAGTATTTT
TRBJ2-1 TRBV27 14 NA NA CASRGGRGYNEQFF TGTGCCAGCAGAGGGGGGAGGGGTTACAATGAGCAGTTCTTC
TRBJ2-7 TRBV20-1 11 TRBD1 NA CSARGQYEQYF TGCAGTGCTAGGGGACAGTACGAGCAGTACTTC
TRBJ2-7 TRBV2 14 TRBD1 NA CASIDGTEDYEQYF TGTGCCAGCATCGACGGGACAGAAGACTACGAGCAGTACTTC
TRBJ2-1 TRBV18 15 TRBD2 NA CASSQTSGRYNEQFF TGTGCCAGCTCTCAGACTAGCGGGAGATACAATGAGCAGTTCTTC
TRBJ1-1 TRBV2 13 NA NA CASSAGENTEAFF TGTGCCAGCAGTGCAGGGGAGAACACTGAAGCTTTCTTT
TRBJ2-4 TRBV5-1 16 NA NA CASSLSAGLAKNIQYF TGCGCCAGCAGCTTGTCGGCCGGCTTAGCCAAAAACATTCAGTACTTC
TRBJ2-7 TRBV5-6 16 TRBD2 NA CASSSYLAGDLYEQYF TGTGCCAGCAGCTCCTACCTAGCGGGAGACCTTTACGAGCAGTACTTC
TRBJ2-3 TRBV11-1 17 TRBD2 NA CASSSLITSGTADTQYF TGTGCCAGCAGCTCTCTAATTACTAGCGGTACAGCAGATACGCAGTATTTT
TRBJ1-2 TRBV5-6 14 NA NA CASSLDRTVYGYTF TGTGCCAGCAGCTTGGATAGGACAGTTTATGGCTACACCTTC